The clone carrying this T cell receptor (beta chain) came up many times. These data are taken from a study of tumor-infiltrating lymphocytes in oesophageal squamous cell carcinoma. The CDR3 sequence is 13 residues long. The J segment lost 7 bases and the V segment lost 5 bases, leaving 7 bases of the junction unmatched. Germline loops: CDR1 MNHNS, CDR2 SASEGT. MiXCR, run by TCRdb on the PCR reads, gives a single entry per CDR3 protein. The sample carries 23,000 or so distinct CDR3 sequences, under 40% recorded once. The TCR originated in a male donor with esophageal squamous cell carcinoma. V gene TRBV6-1 combines with J gene TRBJ2-7; 8 positions match TRBD2. The material sequenced was esophageal tumor tissue. The CDR3 loop reads CASSSGVAGEQYF. Here the CDR3 DNA reads TGTGCCAGCAGTTCCGGAGTAGCGGGGGAGCAGTACTTC.